One sample yielded the 29 T cell receptor beta chains listed below, sequenced in a study of blood T cell repertoires in COVID-19. The table came from immunoSEQ multiplex PCR; TCRdb's copy has only in-frame clones and leaves some out. The table lists 150,000 to 200,000 clones, around four fifths of them singletons. Sequenced sample: PBMCs or T cells enriched from blood (not recorded which). The origin of the receptors is a woman aged 45-60 years who had recovered from COVID-19.

The gene calls are TRBV6-1 and TRBJ1-1; D call uncertain. The V end lost 2 bases, the J end lost 8 bases, and 9 bases lay between the germline ends. This CDR3 has 12 residues. The V gene's germline CDR1 is MNHNS and CDR2 SASEGT. CDR3 DNA: TGTGCCAGCAGTGAATTGGGCTGGGAAGCTTTCTTT. This translates into CASSELGWEAFF.

The genes are TRBV5-6 and TRBJ1-6; D possibly corresponds to TRBD1 (5 bases). V lost 2 bases to trimming and J lost 7 bases, with 10 bases between them. The CDR3 sequence is 14 residues long. Germline V gives CDR1 SGHDT, CDR2 YYEEEE. Here the CDR3 reads CASSLLGGNSPLHF. For the CDR3, the DNA is TGTGCCAGCAGCTTACTGGGGGGAAATTCACCCCTCCACTTT.

V is TRBV19 and J is TRBJ1-5, with TRBD1 as a possible D gene (5 bases). Trimming shortened V by 7 bases and J by 4 bases, and 17 bases separated the two germline ends. The CDR3 runs 15 residues. Germline CDR1 is LNHDA and CDR2 is SQIVND (reference sequence). The DNA for the CDR3 is TGTGCCAGTACCCTAGCCGGGACTGTGAATCAGCCCCAGCATTTT. Its translation is CASTLAGTVNQPQHF.

The chain combines TRBV6-4 with TRBJ2-1, with D perhaps TRBD2 (7 bases). The germline V and J ends were trimmed by 8 bases and 7 bases, with 21 bases remaining between them. Germline V CDR1 and CDR2: MRHNA, SNTAGT. There are 15 residues in the CDR3. CDR3 residues: CASAERGGLLNEQFF. For the CDR3, the DNA is TGTGCCAGCGCAGAGAGGGGGGGACTCTTGAATGAGCAGTTCTTC.

J is TRBJ2-2 and V is TRBV27, with 9 bases lining up with TRBD1. Germline V gene data show CDR1 as MNHEY and CDR2 as SMNVEV (reference sequence). The CDR3 loop spans 17 amino acids. Trimming took 6 bases from V and 5 from J; bases not matched to a gene: 13. CDR3 in amino acids: CASRRITGGSVTGELFF. CDR3 nucleotide sequence: TGTGCCAGCAGACGAATTACAGGGGGCTCCGTTACCGGGGAGCTGTTTTTT.

The chain has TRBV28 and TRBJ1-5; possible D gene TRBD1, 6 bases. The CDR3 spans 15 residues. V dropped 6 bases and J dropped 1 base, with 13 bases sitting between them. Per the germline V gene, CDR1 is MDHEN and CDR2 is SYDVKM. The CDR3 sequence: CASSKTGWSNQPQHF. The CDR3 DNA reads TGTGCCAGCAGCAAAACAGGGTGGAGCAATCAGCCCCAGCATTTT.

The rearrangement links TRBV5-1 to TRBJ2-1; 8 bases are shared with TRBD2. With 2 bases clipped from V and 1 base from J, the junction kept 2 bases outside the gene matches. This CDR3 contains 15 residues. The germline CDR1 and CDR2 sequences are SGHRS and YFSETQ. For the CDR3, the DNA is TGCGCCAGCAGCTTAGCGGGAGAATCCTACAATGAGCAGTTCTTC. Translated: CASSLAGESYNEQFF.

Only one count was recorded for this clone. J is TRBJ2-3 and V is TRBV11-3; D possibly corresponds to TRBD1 (6 bases). The germline CDR1 and CDR2 sequences are SGHNT and YENEEA. V gave up 6 bases and J gave up 0 bases, with 10 bases separating them. This CDR3 comprises 14 residues. This CDR3 is CASRGQPSTDTQYF. For the CDR3, the DNA is TGTGCCAGCAGAGGACAGCCTAGCACAGATACGCAGTATTTT.

V gene TRBV24-1 combines with J gene TRBJ1-5, with D possibly matching TRBD1 (5 bases). V dropped 1 base and J dropped 5 bases, with 11 bases sitting between them. The germline V gene encodes CDR1 KGHDR and CDR2 SFDVKD. This CDR3 has 15 residues. The DNA of the CDR3 is TGTGCCACCAGTGATTTCAGGGCGTCATATCAGCCCCAGCATTTT. This gives the protein CATSDFRASYQPQHF.

The chain uses TRBV7-9 and TRBJ2-5; 10 nucleotides line up with TRBD2. Germline V gene data show CDR1 as SEHNR and CDR2 as FQNEAQ (reference sequence). The trim removed 8 bases at V and 6 bases at J, leaving 3 bases unmatched. CDR3 length equals 12 residues. The CDR3 region has the DNA TGTGCCAGCGGACTAGCGGATAAGACCCAGTACTTC. This codes for CASGLADKTQYF.

V and J are TRBV5-4 and TRBJ1-4; D is perhaps TRBD1 (6 bases). This CDR3 has 16 residues. The V gene lost 4 bases and the J gene lost 5 bases, with 18 bases spanning the gap. Germline assignment: CDR1 SGHNT and CDR2 YYREEE (reference sequence). The CDR3 bases are TGTGCCAGCAGCGCCTCTACAGGGAAAGTCAATGAAAAACTGTTTTTT. Protein sequence: CASSASTGKVNEKLFF.

The genes are TRBV6-5 and TRBJ1-3, with a tentative D call TRBD1 (5 bases). Germline CDR1 and CDR2: MNHEY and SVGAGI. The length of the CDR3 is 16 residues. Trimming took 0 bases from V and 2 from J, leaving 11 bases between them. The CDR3 reads CASSYSADSTGNTIYF. DNA of the CDR3: TGTGCCAGCAGTTACTCCGCCGACAGCACTGGAAACACCATATATTTT.

The gene calls are TRBV9 and TRBJ2-3; possibly TRBD2 for D (6 bases). Per germline, CDR1 SGDLS and CDR2 YYNGEE. This CDR3 is 14 amino acids long. Trimming shortened V by 3 bases and J by 5 bases, and 13 bases separated the two germline ends. The CDR3 here is CASSELAEIDTQYF. CDR3 nucleotide sequence: TGTGCCAGCAGCGAACTAGCAGAGATAGATACGCAGTATTTT.

A single count supports this clone. The chain couples TRBV4-3 to TRBJ2-7, with TRBD2 matching over 9 bases. Trimming cost V 0 bases and J 6 bases; bases outside gene matches: 6. This CDR3 has 15 amino acids. The germline V gene encodes CDR1 LGHNA and CDR2 YSLEER. As DNA, the CDR3 is TGCGCCAGCAGCCAAGAAAGAGCGGGGGGCTCCGAGCAGTACTTC. Its protein product is CASSQERAGGSEQYF.

This clone was seen a single time. The V and J genes are TRBV29-1 and TRBJ1-2; perhaps TRBD1 as D (6 bases). The CDR3 totals 13 residues. Trimming removed 7 bases from V and 0 bases from J, with 12 bases in between. From germline, CDR1 is SQVTM and CDR2 ANQGSEA. The CDR3 is CSGQGSSNYGYTF. The CDR3 DNA sequence: TGCAGCGGCCAGGGGTCTTCTAACTATGGCTACACCTTC.

The chain combines TRBV28 with TRBJ2-7; 8 nucleotides match TRBD1. The J segment lost 2 bases and the V segment lost 8 bases, leaving 8 bases of the junction unmatched. There are 14 residues in the CDR3. Germline V CDR1 and CDR2: MDHEN, SYDVKM. The CDR3, as DNA: TGTGCCAGCCGGCCGGGGACAGGACCCTACGAGCAGTACTTC. This sequence encodes CASRPGTGPYEQYF.

J is TRBJ1-5 and V is TRBV18, with TRBD1 matching 7 bases. This CDR3 is built from 13 residues. Looked up from germline, CDR1 is KGHSH and CDR2 is LQKENI. After removal of 5 bases from V and 5 bases from J, the junction contained 3 bases not matched to a gene. The CDR3 sequence is CASSYDRDQPQHF. The CDR3 bases are TGTGCCAGCTCATACGACAGGGATCAGCCCCAGCATTTT.

The chain couples TRBV2 to TRBJ2-5; D remains unclear. The V end lost 8 bases, the J end lost 3 bases, and 7 bases lay between the germline ends. This CDR3 spans 11 amino acids. CDR1 and CDR2 (germline): SNHLY, FYNNEI. CDR3 residues: CASSTEETQYF. The CDR3 DNA reads as TGTGCCAGCTCTACCGAAGAGACCCAGTACTTC.

The chain carries TRBV28 and TRBJ1-4; D is possibly TRBD1 (6 bases). This CDR3 comprises 15 residues. Trimming removed 7 bases from V and 8 bases from J, with 20 bases in between. CDR1 MDHEN and CDR2 SYDVKM come from the germline V gene. This CDR3 reads CASNREQVGNEKLFF. CDR3 bases: TGTGCCAGCAACAGGGAACAAGTCGGAAACGAAAAACTGTTTTTT.

CDR3 amino acids: CASRGDPGGGNEQFF. The CDR3 bases are TGTGCCAGTAGAGGGGATCCGGGAGGGGGGAATGAGCAGTTCTTC. This chain links TRBV19 with TRBJ2-1; 8 positions agree with TRBD2. Germline lookup yields CDR1 LNHDA and CDR2 SQIVND (reference sequence). The CDR3 covers 15 residues. V shed 6 bases, J shed 7 bases, and the junction held 11 bases outside the gene matches. Full variable domain (missing parts from reference TRBV19 and TRBJ2-1): DGGITQSPKYLFRKEGQNVTLSCEQNLNHDAMYWYRQDPGQGLRLIYYSQIVNDFQKGDIAEGYSVSREKKESFPLTVTSAQKNPTAFYLCASRGDPGGGNEQFFGPGTRLTVL.

The rearrangement links TRBV29-1 to TRBJ2-7, with 14 nucleotides matching TRBD2. The CDR3 totals 20 residues. CDR1 and CDR2 from the germline V gene are SQVTM and ANQGSEA. The V segment lost 1 base and the J segment 3 bases; nucleotides outside the gene matches: 17. CDR3 coding DNA: TGCAGCGTTGAAGGGGCTAAGACTAGCGGGAGGGCTCATGTAGGCTACGAGCAGTACTTC. Protein sequence: CSVEGAKTSGRAHVGYEQYF.

This clone was seen only a few times. J is TRBJ1-6 and V is TRBV5-1; 8 bases fit TRBD1. The CDR3 consists of 15 residues. The J segment lost 8 bases and the V segment lost 1 base, leaving 5 bases of the junction unmatched. Germline lookup yields CDR1 SGHRS and CDR2 YFSETQ. This CDR3 is CASSLRVTGDSPLHF. The CDR3 DNA reads TGCGCCAGCAGCTTGAGGGTGACAGGGGATTCACCCCTCCACTTT.

The chain combines TRBV28 with TRBJ2-1; 8 nucleotides align to TRBD2. V dropped 4 bases and J dropped 4; count of bases not matched to a gene: 9. Germline V gives CDR1 MDHEN, CDR2 SYDVKM. The CDR3 is made up of 16 amino acids. The CDR3 loop reads CASSSLGTRDYNEQFF. The CDR3 DNA is TGTGCCAGCAGTTCCCTCGGGACTAGGGATTACAATGAGCAGTTCTTC. Full variable domain (rest looked up from reference TRBV28 and TRBJ2-1): DVKVTQSSRYLVKRTGEKVFLECVQDMDHENMFWYRQDPGLGLRLIYFSYDVKMKEKGDIPEGYSVSREKKERFSLILESASTNQTSMYLCASSSLGTRDYNEQFFGPGTRLTVL.

This clone was counted once. This chain uses TRBV3-1 (or the pseudogene TRBV3-2) with TRBJ1-4; D remains unclear. The CDR3 totals 18 residues. Germline CDR1 is LGHDT and CDR2 is YNNKEL (reference sequence). Trimming removed 0 bases at V and 4 bases at J, with 18 bases between. This chain's CDR3 is CASSQDLRAKSLNEKLFF. CDR3 DNA sequence: TGTGCCAGCAGCCAAGATTTGAGGGCCAAATCTCTTAATGAAAAACTGTTTTTT.

A word on this clone: Its ends do not fully match the called genes, so a read error is possible. This chain joins TRBV7-3 and TRBJ1-2, with no clear D. The V gene's germline CDR1 is SGHTA and CDR2 FQGTGA. The CDR3 is 13 amino acids. This CDR3 reads CASTLGRNSGYTF. CDR3 sequence (DNA): TGTGCCAGCACCCTCGGCAGGAACTCTGGCTACACCTTC.

V usage is TRBV3-1 (or the pseudogene TRBV3-2) and J usage is TRBJ1-4; unclear D gene. In germline, CDR1 is LGHDT, CDR2 YNNKEL (reference sequence). There are 15 residues in the CDR3. Trimming took off 2 bases at V and 7 bases at J, with 14 bases between the two ends. The CDR3 DNA reads as TGTGCCAGCAGCCAAAACGTAGGACTTAGTGAAAAACTGTTTTTT. Its translation: CASSQNVGLSEKLFF.

V is TRBV19 and J is TRBJ1-1; D remains ambiguous. The CDR3 runs 11 residues. Germline V CDR1 and CDR2: LNHDA, SQIVND (reference sequence). The CDR3 loop is CGRGSNTEAFF. The CDR3 coding sequence is TGTGGTCGGGGATCGAACACTGAAGCTTTCTTT.

The chain carries TRBV6-2 or TRBV6-3 and TRBJ1-1, with 8 bases aligning to TRBD1. V lost 3 bases, J lost 4 bases, and 7 bases stayed unmatched. The V gene's germline CDR1 is MNHEY and CDR2 SVGEGT. This CDR3 is 15 amino acids long. The CDR3 region has the DNA TGTGCCAGCAGTTATTCGACCAGGGGGCCCACTGAAGCTTTCTTT. Amino acids: CASSYSTRGPTEAFF.

V is TRBV14 and J is TRBJ1-6, with 8 bases matching TRBD1. Per the germline V gene, CDR1 is SGHDN and CDR2 is FVKESK. This CDR3 spans 14 amino acids. J lost 8 bases, V lost 6 bases, and 6 bases had no gene match. The CDR3 sequence is CASSYRGGDSPLHF. CDR3 DNA sequence: TGTGCCAGCAGTTACAGGGGGGGCGATTCACCCCTCCACTTT. The variable domain in full, with the rest retrieved from reference TRBV14 and TRBJ1-6, is EAGVTQFPSHSVIEKGQTVTLRCDPISGHDNLYWYRRVMGKEIKFLLHFVKESKQDESGMPNNRFLAERTGGTYSTLKVQPAELEDSGVYFCASSYRGGDSPLHFGNGTRLTVT.